A single sample is the source of the 25 T cell receptor beta chains below, sequenced in a study of cytomegalovirus exposure and HLA in healthy donors. A multiplex PCR was run with 60 Vbeta primers and 13 Jbeta primers. Measured with immunoSEQ multiplex PCR; TCRdb has only the in-frame clones, and not every one. The repertoire has approximately 150,000 clones, approximately 80% of them found once; the top ten carry 2.6%. Sequencing was performed on PBMCs. The receptors shown here come from a woman aged 40-49 years in good health and CMV-seropositive.

The rearrangement uses TRBV2 and TRBJ2-7; 7 bases fit TRBD1. The CDR3 covers 14 residues. J was trimmed by 1 base and V by 4 bases; bases with no gene match: 4. Germline values: CDR1 SNHLY, CDR2 FYNNEI. CDR3 in amino acids: CASSGPGQSYEQYF. In DNA form, the CDR3 reads TGTGCCAGCAGTGGTCCGGGACAGTCCTACGAGCAGTACTTC.

This clone has only a few counts. The gene calls are TRBV5-6 and TRBJ1-1, with 7 bases matching TRBD1. The CDR3 covers 11 residues. Germline CDR1 is SGHDT and CDR2 is YYEEEE. V shed 3 bases and J 8 bases; nucleotides not matched to a gene: 1. The chain's CDR3 is CASSSQGEAFF. CDR3 DNA sequence: TGTGCCAGCAGCTCACAGGGGGAAGCTTTCTTT.

The rearrangement links TRBV6-5 to TRBJ1-2, with 8 nucleotides matching TRBD1. The germline gives CDR1 MNHEY, CDR2 SVGAGI. The CDR3 extends over 15 amino acids. With 5 bases clipped from V and 4 bases from J, the junction kept 9 bases outside the gene matches. Written as DNA, the CDR3 is TGTGCCAGCAGTGTTAGACAGGGGTTGTTCTATGGCTACACCTTC. Translating gives CASSVRQGLFYGYTF.

The gene calls are TRBV19 and TRBJ2-7; 10 bases map to TRBD2. V was clipped by 2 bases and J by 0 bases; unmatched bases: 1. The CDR3 length is 15 residues. The germline V gene has CDR1 LNHDA and CDR2 SQIVND (reference sequence). The CDR3 region is CASSIIAGGSYEQYF. CDR3 sequence (DNA): TGTGCCAGTAGTATAATAGCGGGGGGCTCCTACGAGCAGTACTTC.

The gene calls are TRBV2 and TRBJ2-3; D is unclear. The CDR3 has 14 amino acids. Germline V gene lookup returns CDR1 SNHLY and CDR2 FYNNEI. The ends were cut back, 2 bases at V and 2 bases at J, with 8 bases in the middle. CDR3 sequence reads: CASSELLYTDTQYF. As DNA, the CDR3 is TGTGCCAGCAGTGAATTACTGTACACAGATACGCAGTATTTT.

This chain uses TRBV7-2 with TRBJ2-5, with 7 bases lining up with TRBD2. The CDR3 totals 14 residues. CDR1 is SGHTA and CDR2 is FQGNSA in the germline V gene. The V and J ends lost 3 bases and 4 bases, in that order; junction bases with no gene match: 5. The CDR3 region has the DNA TGTGCCAGCAGCTTCCCCGGCGGGAGAGAGACCCAGTACTTC. Translation gives CASSFPGGRETQYF.

The CDR3 DNA is TGTGCCTGGAGGGGGGTCAGGGGACCCGAAAAACTGTTTTTT. Translated, it gives CAWRGVRGPEKLFF. The genes are TRBV30 and TRBJ1-4, with D tentatively TRBD1 (6 bases). The ends were cut back, 3 bases at V and 8 bases at J, with 16 bases in the middle. The V gene's germline CDR1 is GTSNPN and CDR2 SVGIG (reference sequence). CDR3 length: 14 amino acids.

The chain carries TRBV30 and TRBJ2-2; D perhaps matches TRBD2 (5 bases). The germline V gene encodes CDR1 GTSNPN and CDR2 SVGIG (reference sequence). The length of the CDR3 is 13 residues. The V end lost 0 bases, the J end lost 6 bases, and 8 bases lay between the germline ends. This CDR3 reads CAWSVVSAGELFF. The CDR3 DNA reads as TGTGCCTGGAGTGTGGTTAGCGCCGGGGAGCTGTTTTTT.

The V gene is TRBV7-2, the J gene TRBJ1-2, with 8 bases identical to TRBD1. The CDR3 sequence is 14 residues long. Germline loops: CDR1 SGHTA, CDR2 FQGNSA. V shed 6 bases, J shed 6 bases, and the junction held 9 bases outside the gene matches. The CDR3 reads CASRDRTGFDGYTF. The CDR3 coding sequence is TGTGCCAGCAGGGACAGGACAGGGTTCGATGGCTACACCTTC. Drawing the rest from reference TRBV7-2 and TRBJ1-2, the complete variable domain is GAGVSQSPSNKVTEKGKDVELRCDPISGHTALYWYRQSLGQGLEFLIYFQGNSAPDKSGLPSDRFSAERTGGSVSTLTIQRTQQEDSAVYLCASRDRTGFDGYTFGSGTRLTVV.

This chain connects TRBV7-2 to TRBJ2-3, with a possible D match to TRBD2 (5 bases). This CDR3 comprises 16 residues. The germline V gene has CDR1 SGHTA and CDR2 FQGNSA. V was trimmed by 4 bases and J by 0 bases, leaving 14 bases between them. This CDR3 is CASSSSRPGSTDTQYF. CDR3 DNA: TGTGCCAGCAGCTCCTCCCGACCGGGGAGCACAGATACGCAGTATTTT.

The chain has TRBV7-6 and TRBJ1-5; D gene uncertain. The CDR3 loop spans 13 amino acids. From germline, CDR1 is SGHVS and CDR2 FNYEAQ. Trimming took off 1 base at V and 3 bases at J, with 4 bases between the two ends. CDR3 DNA sequence: TGTGCCAGCAGCTTAGGTTACAATCAGCCCCAGCATTTT. Protein product: CASSLGYNQPQHF.

Turning to this clone: Other nucleotide sequences from this sample produce the same CDR3. V gene TRBV11-2 combines with J gene TRBJ2-1; 8 bases fit TRBD2. V trimming: 1 base; J trimming: 4 bases; junction bases outside the gene matches: 3. This CDR3 has 15 amino acids. Germline assignment: CDR1 SGHAT and CDR2 FQNNGV. The CDR3 reads CASSLGASGYNEQFF. The CDR3 bases are TGTGCCAGCAGCTTAGGGGCTAGCGGGTACAATGAGCAGTTCTTC.

This clone was recorded only once. The gene calls are TRBV2 and TRBJ2-3, with 7 bases that match TRBD2. V dropped 6 bases and J dropped 1; count of bases not matched to a gene: 7. This CDR3 comprises 15 residues. Germline V gene sequence: CDR1 SNHLY, CDR2 FYNNEI. CDR3 sequence: CASSLGAGGTDTQYF. The CDR3 nucleotides read TGTGCCAGCAGCCTGGGCGCGGGGGGCACAGATACGCAGTATTTT.

This clone was observed a handful of times. CDR3 DNA sequence: TGTGCCAGCCATCCCGGCTCTGGGGCCAACGTCCTGACTTTC. This translates into CASHPGSGANVLTF. This rearrangement joins TRBV25-1 to TRBJ2-6; D gene uncertain. V lost 8 bases and J lost 0, with 8 bases in between. Per germline, CDR1 MGHDK and CDR2 SYGVNS. The CDR3 is made up of 14 amino acids.

The V call is TRBV6-5, the J call TRBJ2-5, with 10 positions matching TRBD2. CDR1 is MNHEY, CDR2 SVGAGI, per germline. CDR3 size: 14 residues. J gave up 5 bases and V 6 bases, and 6 bases lay outside the gene matches. CDR3 sequence reads: CASSSQLAGETQYF. DNA for the CDR3: TGTGCCAGCAGCTCGCAACTAGCGGGGGAGACCCAGTACTTC.

This clone occurred a few times. The V call is TRBV5-6, the J call TRBJ2-3, with 11 bases identical to TRBD2. V lost 0 bases to trimming and J lost 7 bases; unmatched junction nucleotides: 10. Germline-derived CDR1 and CDR2 are SGHDT and YYEEEE. The CDR3 extends over 17 amino acids. The CDR3 region is CASSLDVVASGRNTQYF. As DNA, the CDR3 is TGTGCCAGCAGCTTGGACGTGGTGGCTAGCGGGAGGAATACGCAGTATTTT.

This sequence joins TRBV18 and TRBJ2-3, with a weak D call TRBD1 (6 bases). CDR1 is KGHSH, CDR2 LQKENI, per germline. V was clipped by 2 bases and J by 3 bases, with 6 bases between them. The CDR3 runs 13 residues. CDR3 in amino acids: CASSPGQTDTQYF. The CDR3 nucleotides are TGTGCCAGCTCACCAGGACAGACAGATACGCAGTATTTT.

This clone occurred a few times. The chain combines TRBV5-1 with TRBJ1-5; D not resolved. The CDR3 is 15 residues long. Germline CDR1 is SGHRS and CDR2 is YFSETQ. V was clipped by 6 bases and J by 0 bases, with 13 bases between them. Here the CDR3 DNA reads TGCGCCAGCAAACTTCGAGCCGGTAGCAATCAGCCCCAGCATTTT. Protein product: CASKLRAGSNQPQHF.

This chain links TRBV4-3 with TRBJ1-6, with D unresolved. CDR3 length equals 18 residues. V was trimmed by 1 base and J by 9 bases, leaving 22 bases between them. Per germline, CDR1 LGHNA and CDR2 YSLEER. The DNA for the CDR3 is TGCGCCAGCAGCCAAGGATCTTCCCCCGCCTCAAGCGGTTCACCCCTCCACTTT. It specifies CASSQGSSPASSGSPLHF.

CDR3: CASNRGSSTDTQYF. DNA of the CDR3: TGTGCCAGCAATCGGGGATCTAGCACAGATACGCAGTATTTT. The chain carries TRBV28 and TRBJ2-3, with a weak D call TRBD2 (5 bases). The V gene lost 7 bases and the J gene lost 0 bases, with 11 bases spanning the gap. Germline V gives CDR1 MDHEN, CDR2 SYDVKM. This CDR3 has 14 amino acids.

V and J are TRBV27 and TRBJ2-7, with D possibly matching TRBD2 (5 bases). Germline CDR1 reads MNHEY; CDR2 reads SMNVEV (reference sequence). This CDR3 has 14 residues. The V gene lost 5 bases and the J gene lost 3 bases, with 14 bases spanning the gap. The CDR3 loop reads CASSTDPRGYEQYF. For the CDR3, the DNA is TGTGCCAGCAGTACGGACCCTCGGGGCTACGAGCAGTACTTC.

CDR3 bases: TGTGCCAGCAGTTGGGGGGATAGCGGGGGGTACAATGAGCAGTTCTTC. Its translation: CASSWGDSGGYNEQFF. This chain links TRBV27 with TRBJ2-1; TRBD2 agrees at 10 bases. Germline values: CDR1 MNHEY, CDR2 SMNVEV (reference sequence). CDR3 length: 16 amino acids. With 4 bases clipped from V and 4 bases from J, the junction kept 7 bases outside the gene matches.

The chain carries TRBV5-5 and TRBJ2-3, with 12 bases that match TRBD2. The germline V gene encodes CDR1 SGHKS and CDR2 YYEKEE (reference sequence). The CDR3 runs 15 residues. V lost 4 bases, J lost 6 bases, and 6 bases stayed unmatched. The CDR3 sequence is CASSRGLAGWDTQYF. CDR3 sequence (DNA): TGTGCCAGCAGCCGTGGACTAGCGGGGTGGGATACGCAGTATTTT.

This chain uses TRBV11-2 with TRBJ2-2; 7 nucleotides line up with TRBD2. The CDR3 covers 15 residues. The germline gives CDR1 SGHAT, CDR2 FQNNGV. The V gene end was trimmed by 3 bases and the J gene end by 5 bases; junction bases not matched to a gene: 6. The CDR3 here is CASSFGLVKTGELFF. In DNA form, the CDR3 reads TGTGCCAGCAGCTTCGGACTAGTAAAGACCGGGGAGCTGTTTTTT.

The CDR3 reads CASSQTGFYEQYF. The CDR3 nucleotides are TGTGCCAGCAGCCAAACAGGTTTCTACGAGCAGTACTTC. The chain employs TRBV14 and TRBJ2-7; tentative D call: TRBD1 (5 bases). The V end lost 2 bases, the J end lost 3 bases, and 8 bases lay between the germline ends. Germline V gives CDR1 SGHDN, CDR2 FVKESK. The CDR3 sequence is 13 residues long.